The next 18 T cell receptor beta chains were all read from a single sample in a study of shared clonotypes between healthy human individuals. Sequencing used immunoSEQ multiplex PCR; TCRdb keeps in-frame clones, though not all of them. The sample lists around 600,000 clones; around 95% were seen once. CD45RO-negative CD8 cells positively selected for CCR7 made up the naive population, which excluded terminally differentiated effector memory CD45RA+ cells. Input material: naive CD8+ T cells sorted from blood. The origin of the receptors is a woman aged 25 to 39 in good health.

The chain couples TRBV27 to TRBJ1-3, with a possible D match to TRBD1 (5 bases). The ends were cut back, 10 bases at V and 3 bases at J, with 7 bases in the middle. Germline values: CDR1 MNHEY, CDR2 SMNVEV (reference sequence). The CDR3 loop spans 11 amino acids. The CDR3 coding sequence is TGTGCCACCAGGGTTGGAAACACCATATATTTT. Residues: CATRVGNTIYF.

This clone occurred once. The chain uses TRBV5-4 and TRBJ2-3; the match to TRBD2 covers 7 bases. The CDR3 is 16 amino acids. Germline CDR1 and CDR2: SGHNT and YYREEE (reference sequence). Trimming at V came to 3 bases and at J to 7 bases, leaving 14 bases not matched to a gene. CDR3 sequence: CASSSPLEGGPHTQYF. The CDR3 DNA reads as TGTGCCAGCAGCTCCCCCCTGGAGGGAGGGCCCCATACGCAGTATTTT.

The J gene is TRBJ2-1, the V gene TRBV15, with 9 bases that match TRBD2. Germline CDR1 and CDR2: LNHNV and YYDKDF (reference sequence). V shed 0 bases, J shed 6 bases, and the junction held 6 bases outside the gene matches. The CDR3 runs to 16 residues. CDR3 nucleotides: TGTGCCACCAGCAGAGAAGGAGCGGGAGGTTTCAATGAGCAGTTCTTC. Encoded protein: CATSREGAGGFNEQFF.

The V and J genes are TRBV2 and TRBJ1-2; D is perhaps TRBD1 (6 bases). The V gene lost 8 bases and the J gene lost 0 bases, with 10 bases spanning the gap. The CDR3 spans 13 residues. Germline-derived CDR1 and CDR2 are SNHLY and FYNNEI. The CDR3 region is CASLGGTNYGYTF. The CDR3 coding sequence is TGTGCCAGCCTAGGGGGAACTAACTATGGCTACACCTTC.

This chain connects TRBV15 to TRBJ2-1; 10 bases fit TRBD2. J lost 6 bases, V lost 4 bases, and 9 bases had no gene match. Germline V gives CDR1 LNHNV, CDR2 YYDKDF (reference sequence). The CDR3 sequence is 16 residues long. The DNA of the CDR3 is TGTGCCACCAGCATAAAGCGGGAGGGCTTGTTCAATGAGCAGTTCTTC. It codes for CATSIKREGLFNEQFF.

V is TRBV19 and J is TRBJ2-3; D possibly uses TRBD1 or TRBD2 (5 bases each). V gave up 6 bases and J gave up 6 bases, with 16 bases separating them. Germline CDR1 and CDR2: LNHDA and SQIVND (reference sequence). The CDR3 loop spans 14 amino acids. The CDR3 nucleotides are TGTGCCAGTAGAGGGCTTTGGGGGAAGGATACGCAGTATTTT. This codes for CASRGLWGKDTQYF.

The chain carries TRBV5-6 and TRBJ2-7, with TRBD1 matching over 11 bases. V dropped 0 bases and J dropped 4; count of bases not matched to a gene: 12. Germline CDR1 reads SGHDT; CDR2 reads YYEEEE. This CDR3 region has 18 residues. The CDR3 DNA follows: TGTGCCAGCAGCTTGGGAGCCGGGACAGGGGGTGTAAGATACGAGCAGTACTTC. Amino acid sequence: CASSLGAGTGGVRYEQYF.

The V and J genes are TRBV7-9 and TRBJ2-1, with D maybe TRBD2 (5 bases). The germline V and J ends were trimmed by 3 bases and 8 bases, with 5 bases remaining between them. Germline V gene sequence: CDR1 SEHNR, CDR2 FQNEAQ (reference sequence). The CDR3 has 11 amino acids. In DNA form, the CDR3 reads TGTGCCAGCAGCTTCGGGGATGAGCAGTTCTTC. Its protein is CASSFGDEQFF. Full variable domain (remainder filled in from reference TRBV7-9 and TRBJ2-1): DTGVSQNPRHKITKRGQNVTFRCDPISEHNRLYWYRQTLGQGPEFLTYFQNEAQLEKSRLLSDRFSAERPKGSFSTLEIQRTEQGDSAMYLCASSFGDEQFFGPGTRLTVL.

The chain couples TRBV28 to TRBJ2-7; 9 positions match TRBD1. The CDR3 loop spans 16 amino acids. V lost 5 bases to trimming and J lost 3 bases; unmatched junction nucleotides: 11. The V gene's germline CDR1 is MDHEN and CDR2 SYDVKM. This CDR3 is CASSGEVGQGLYEQYF. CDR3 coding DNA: TGTGCCAGCAGTGGAGAGGTGGGACAGGGACTCTACGAGCAGTACTTC.

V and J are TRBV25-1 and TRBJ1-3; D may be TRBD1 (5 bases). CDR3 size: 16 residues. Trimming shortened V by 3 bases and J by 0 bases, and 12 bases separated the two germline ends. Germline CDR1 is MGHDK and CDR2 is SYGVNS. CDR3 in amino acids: CASSDQDRASGNTIYF. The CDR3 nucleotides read TGTGCCAGCAGTGACCAAGACAGAGCCTCTGGAAACACCATATATTTT.

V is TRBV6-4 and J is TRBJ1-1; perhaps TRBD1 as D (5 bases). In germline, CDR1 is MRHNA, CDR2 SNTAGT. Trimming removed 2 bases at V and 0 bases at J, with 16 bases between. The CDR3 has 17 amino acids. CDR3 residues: CASSDPPQGEVNTEAFF. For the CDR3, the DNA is TGTGCCAGCAGTGACCCCCCCCAGGGTGAGGTGAACACTGAAGCTTTCTTT.

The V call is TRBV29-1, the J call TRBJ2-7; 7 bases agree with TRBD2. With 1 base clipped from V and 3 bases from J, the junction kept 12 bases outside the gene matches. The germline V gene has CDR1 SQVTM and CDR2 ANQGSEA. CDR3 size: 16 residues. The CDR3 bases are TGCAGCGTTGAAGGCCTGGCTAGCGGCAGCGTCTACGAGCAGTACTTC. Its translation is CSVEGLASGSVYEQYF.

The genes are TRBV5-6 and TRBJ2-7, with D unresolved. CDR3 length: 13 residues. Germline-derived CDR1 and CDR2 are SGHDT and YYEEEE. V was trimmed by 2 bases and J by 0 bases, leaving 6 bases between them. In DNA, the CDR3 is TGTGCCAGCAGCTTCGGCCGCTCCTACGAGCAGTACTTC. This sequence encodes CASSFGRSYEQYF.

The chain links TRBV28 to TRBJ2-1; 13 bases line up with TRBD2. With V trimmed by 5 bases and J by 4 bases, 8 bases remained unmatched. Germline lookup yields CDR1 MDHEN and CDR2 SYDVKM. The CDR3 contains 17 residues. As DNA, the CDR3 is TGTGCCAGCAGTACTCCGCCGGGACTAGCGGGATACAATGAGCAGTTCTTC. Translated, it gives CASSTPPGLAGYNEQFF.

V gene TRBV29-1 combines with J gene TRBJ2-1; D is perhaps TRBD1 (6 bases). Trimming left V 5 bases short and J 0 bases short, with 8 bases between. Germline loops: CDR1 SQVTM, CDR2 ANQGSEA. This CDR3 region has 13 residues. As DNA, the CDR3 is TGCAGCGTTTTAGGGGGCTCCTACAATGAGCAGTTCTTC. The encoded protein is CSVLGGSYNEQFF.

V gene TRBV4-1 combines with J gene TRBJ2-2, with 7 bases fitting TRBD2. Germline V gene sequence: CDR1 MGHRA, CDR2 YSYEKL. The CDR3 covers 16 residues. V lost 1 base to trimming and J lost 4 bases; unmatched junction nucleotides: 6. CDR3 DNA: TGCGCCAGCAGCCAAGCGCCCGGGAGGAGCACCGGGGAGCTGTTTTTT. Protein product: CASSQAPGRSTGELFF.

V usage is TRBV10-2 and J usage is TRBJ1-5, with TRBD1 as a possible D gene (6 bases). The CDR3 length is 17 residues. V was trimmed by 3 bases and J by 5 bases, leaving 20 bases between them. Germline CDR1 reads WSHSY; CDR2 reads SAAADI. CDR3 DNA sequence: TGCGCCAGCAGTGATAGGGGCGGGACACAGCTAGATCAGCCCCAGCATTTT. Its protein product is CASSDRGGTQLDQPQHF.

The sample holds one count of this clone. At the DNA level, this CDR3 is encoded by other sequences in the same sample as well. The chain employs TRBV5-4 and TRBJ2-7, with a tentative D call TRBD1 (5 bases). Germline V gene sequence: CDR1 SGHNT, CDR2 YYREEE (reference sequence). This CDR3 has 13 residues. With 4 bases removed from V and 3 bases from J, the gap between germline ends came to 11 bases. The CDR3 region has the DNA TGTGCCAGCAGCCCTGGACAAAACTACGAGCAGTACTTC. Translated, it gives CASSPGQNYEQYF.